This record concerns one TCR beta chain sequence. This sample was taken from a study of shared clonotypes between healthy human individuals. This table comes from immunoSEQ multiplex PCR, and its TCRdb copy is limited to in-frame clones, with some not included. The sample comprises about 2.4 million clones, roughly 93% of which are singletons, and 0.36% rests with the top ten. The CDR3 has 13 amino acids. The V gene's germline CDR1 is MGHRA and CDR2 YSYEKL. V lost 1 base and J lost 5, with 8 bases in between. The sequencing input was naive CD4+ T cells from PBMCs. Subset: CD45RA+ positively selected. This sequence joins TRBV4-1 and TRBJ1-1; no clear D. The sequence was collected from a man aged 18 to 30 in good health. Some clones in this sample may be carry-over from other donors' samples. The DNA of the CDR3 is TGCGCCAGCAGCCAAGGGTGGCGGACTGAAGCTTTCTTT. It specifies CASSQGWRTEAFF.